This T cell receptor (beta chain) was captured in a study of control samples from healthy donors and cancer patients. Only in-frame clones appear in the TCRdb table, and some are missing; sequencing was by immunoSEQ multiplex PCR. The sample yields some 97,000 clones, roughly 90% seen once. This clonotype was obtained from a woman aged 50 to 65 in good health. Sequenced input: blood.

CDR3 loop: CASSWDSQFKNTIYF. The CDR3 nucleotides are TGTGCCAGCAGTTGGGACAGCCAATTTAAAAACACCATATATTTT. The rearrangement links TRBV2 to TRBJ1-3; 7 bases line up with TRBD1. V trimming: 5 bases; J trimming: 6 bases; junction bases outside the gene matches: 10. The CDR3 is 15 amino acids. The germline gives CDR1 SNHLY, CDR2 FYNNEI.